Detailed here is one TCR beta chain. This CDR3 is built from 13 residues. V was pared by 5 bases and J by 7 bases, with 7 bases of the junction left unmatched. Germline-derived CDR1 and CDR2 are MNHEY and SMNVEV (reference sequence). TCRdb keeps only in-frame clones here, not all; method: immunoSEQ multiplex PCR. The sample has around 150,000 clones, 85% to 90% seen once; the top ten hold around 12%. The data originate from a study of control samples from healthy donors and cancer patients. Sequencing was performed on blood. This receptor was identified in a man aged 30 to 39 in good health. The chain is built from TRBV27 and TRBJ2-7, with TRBD1 matching 8 bases. The CDR3 loop reads CASSHRTGREQYF. DNA for the CDR3: TGTGCCAGCAGTCACAGGACAGGGCGAGAGCAGTACTTC.